Given below is one TCR beta chain in context. Donors in Cohort 3 counted as recovered after two negative PCRs, clearance, or symptom resolution. Profiling relied on immunoSEQ multiplex PCR, and the TCRdb table lists in-frame clones only, not all of them. The repertoire has some 300,000 clones, 70% to 90% of them found once; the top ten carry over 9%. Germline V lookup: CDR1 MDHEN, CDR2 SYDVKM. The CDR3 is 16 residues long. V trimming: 5 bases; J trimming: 4 bases; junction bases outside the gene matches: 9. The source of the sample is a study of blood T cell repertoires in COVID-19. This clonotype was obtained from a woman in her 40s who had recovered from COVID-19. Sequencing input: PBMCs or T cells enriched from blood (not recorded which). The J gene is TRBJ1-2, the V gene TRBV28; 11 nucleotides match TRBD1. CDR3 protein: CASSTPGQGAVYGYTF. CDR3 DNA: TGTGCCAGCAGTACCCCTGGACAGGGGGCGGTCTATGGCTACACCTTC.